The 24 T cell receptor beta chains in this list originate from one sample, sequenced in a study of vaccination and CD4 T cells after COVID-19. Cultured CD4+ T cell DNA underwent sequencing with the Oncomine TCR Beta short-read assay. One entry per CDR3 protein results from TCRdb running MiXCR on the PCR reads. The sample consists of 9,000 to 13,000 distinct CDR3 sequences, 20% to 30% of them appearing once. Their recognized antigens are unknown. The treatment denotes: roughly ten-day PBMC culture with coronavirus spike peptide pools or control peptides (ViraFEST assay). Here the sequenced sample was CD4+ T cells from blood, cultured in vitro, taken before SARS-CoV-2 vaccination. The receptor set was obtained from a human donor who received a COVID-19 vaccine.

The genes are TRBV5-1 and TRBJ2-1; the match to TRBD2 covers 11 bases. Germline V gene lookup returns CDR1 SGHRS and CDR2 YFSETQ. The V and J ends lost 0 bases and 5 bases, in that order; junction bases with no gene match: 4. The CDR3 totals 16 residues. The CDR3 loop reads CASSLARGLADNEQFF. In nucleotides, the CDR3 is TGCGCCAGCAGCTTGGCTAGGGGACTAGCGGACAATGAGCAGTTCTTC.

The J gene is TRBJ1-4, the V gene TRBV20-1; no firm D call. Trimming pared 5 bases from V and 8 bases from J, leaving 18 bases between. Germline CDR1 reads DFQATT; CDR2 reads SNEGSKA (reference sequence). CDR3 length equals 14 residues. CDR3 sequence (DNA): TGCAGTGCTTTGCACGGGCGGGCAGAAGAAAAACTGTTTTTT. Encoded protein: CSALHGRAEEKLFF.

This clonotype was observed a handful of times. The chain joins TRBV20-1 to TRBJ1-2; possible D gene TRBD1, 5 bases. Trimming stripped 6 bases from V and 2 bases from J, with 7 bases between. CDR1 and CDR2 from the germline V gene are DFQATT and SNEGSKA (reference sequence). The CDR3 has 11 residues. Here the CDR3 reads CSAEGNYGYTF. In DNA form, the CDR3 reads TGCAGTGCCGAGGGGAACTATGGCTACACCTTC.

This clonotype was observed a few times. The chain combines TRBV18 with TRBJ2-3; 7 nucleotides align to TRBD2. CDR3 length equals 16 residues. The V gene's germline CDR1 is KGHSH and CDR2 LQKENI. With V trimmed by 6 bases and J by 6 bases, 15 bases remained unmatched. The DNA for the CDR3 is TGTGCCAGCTCCCGCTTTTACAGCGGGGTTGGCGATACGCAGTATTTT. Translation gives CASSRFYSGVGDTQYF.

This clonotype has a handful of counts. The V call is TRBV6-5, the J call TRBJ2-2; 12 bases line up with TRBD1. The CDR3 loop spans 17 amino acids. Germline trimming cut 4 bases from V and 4 bases from J; bases unmatched to any gene: 7. CDR1 and CDR2 from the germline V gene are MNHEY and SVGAGI. The CDR3 is CASSLGDRGPLTGELFF. CDR3 coding DNA: TGTGCCAGCAGTTTGGGGGACAGGGGGCCACTCACCGGGGAGCTGTTTTTT.

The chain has TRBV7-2 and TRBJ1-1; 8 bases fit TRBD1. With V trimmed by 2 bases and J by 4 bases, 6 bases remained unmatched. Germline values: CDR1 SGHTA, CDR2 FQGNSA. The CDR3 is 15 residues long. The CDR3 DNA is TGTGCCAGCAGCTTACAGGGGGCTTGGATCACTGAAGCTTTCTTT. Amino acid sequence: CASSLQGAWITEAFF.

This chain uses TRBV6-1 with TRBJ1-1, with 8 nucleotides matching TRBD1. The CDR3 is 12 amino acids. Trimming cost V 6 bases and J 8 bases; bases outside gene matches: 5. CDR1 is MNHNS and CDR2 is SASEGT in the germline V gene. The CDR3 protein is CASSLDRAEAFF. CDR3 coding DNA: TGTGCCAGCAGCCTGGACAGGGCCGAAGCTTTCTTT.

V usage is TRBV5-1 and J usage is TRBJ1-1; no firm D call. From germline, CDR1 is SGHRS and CDR2 YFSETQ. The CDR3 runs to 14 residues. V gave up 2 bases and J gave up 4 bases, with 12 bases separating them. DNA of the CDR3: TGCGCCAGCAGCTTAGAGGGCCGGGTCACTGAAGCTTTCTTT. Amino acids: CASSLEGRVTEAFF.

This clonotype is large within its sample. V is TRBV18 and J is TRBJ2-1, with 7 positions matching TRBD1. V dropped 2 bases and J dropped 1; count of bases not matched to a gene: 8. Germline values: CDR1 KGHSH, CDR2 LQKENI. There are 17 residues in the CDR3. The CDR3 DNA reads as TGTGCCAGCTCACCAGCCGGGACAGCTCGATCCTACAATGAGCAGTTCTTC. Its translation is CASSPAGTARSYNEQFF.

This sequence joins TRBV2 and TRBJ2-4; the D gene is possibly TRBD2 (5 bases). This CDR3 is built from 15 residues. The V gene's germline CDR1 is SNHLY and CDR2 FYNNEI. Trimming stripped 4 bases from V and 3 bases from J, with 13 bases between. The CDR3 loop is CASSVEVGSKNIQYF. The DNA for the CDR3 is TGTGCCAGCAGTGTTGAGGTGGGGAGCAAAAACATTCAGTACTTC.

This clonotype has a handful of counts. The chain joins TRBV12-3 or TRBV12-4 to TRBJ1-2; a weak D match, TRBD1 (5 bases). CDR3 length: 17 amino acids. Trimming took off 6 bases at V and 7 bases at J, with 27 bases between the two ends. The CDR3 here is CASSSQYGGAGIAGYTF. CDR3 in DNA: TGTGCCAGCAGCTCACAATACGGTGGGGCAGGGATAGCTGGCTACACCTTC.

In its sample, this clonotype was seen a few times. The J gene is TRBJ2-5, the V gene TRBV2; TRBD2 agrees at 9 bases. The length of the CDR3 is 14 residues. V was pared by 1 base and J by 11 bases, with 8 bases of the junction left unmatched. Germline V CDR1 and CDR2: SNHLY, FYNNEI. CDR3 region: CASSEGSGGPPQYF. The CDR3 DNA is TGTGCCAGCAGTGAAGGGAGCGGGGGGCCCCCTCAGTACTTC.

This clonotype was picked up a small number of times. The CDR3 nucleotides are TGTGCCAGCAGCCCGCGAGAGCAAGAGACCCAGTACTTC. This translates into CASSPREQETQYF. V and J are TRBV7-3 and TRBJ2-5; D is undetermined. CDR1 is SGHTA, CDR2 FQGTGA, per germline. CDR3 size: 13 residues. Trimming left V 5 bases short and J 2 bases short, with 9 bases between. Combining the CDR3 with reference TRBV7-3 and TRBJ2-5 gives the whole variable domain GAGVSQTPSNKVTEKGKYVELRCDPISGHTALYWYRQSLGQGPEFLIYFQGTGAADDSGLPNDRFFAVRPEGSVSTLKIQRTERGDSAVYLCASSPREQETQYFGPGTRLLVL.

The chain has TRBV6-1 and TRBJ2-5; D gene unclear. The CDR3 covers 13 residues. V lost 8 bases, J lost 2 bases, and 12 bases lay in between. CDR1 MNHNS and CDR2 SASEGT come from the germline V gene. CDR3 sequence (DNA): TGTGCCAGCGCGGTCAGATTTCAAGAGACCCAGTACTTC. Translated, it gives CASAVRFQETQYF.

This clonotype was counted a few times. V usage is TRBV12-3 or TRBV12-4 and J usage is TRBJ1-3, with unresolved D. The CDR3 is 13 amino acids. V shed 5 bases and J shed 0 bases, with 5 bases lying between them. In DNA form, the CDR3 reads TGTGCCAGCAGTGCCAGCTCTGGAAACACCATATATTTT. This codes for CASSASSGNTIYF.

V gene TRBV20-1 combines with J gene TRBJ1-4; D may be TRBD1 (5 bases). Deletions cut 2 bases from V and 8 bases from J, with 15 bases between. Germline V gene data show CDR1 as DFQATT and CDR2 as SNEGSKA (reference sequence). CDR3 length: 14 residues. CDR3 loop: CSARWARVGEKLFF. The CDR3 coding sequence is TGCAGTGCTAGATGGGCCAGGGTAGGGGAAAAACTGTTTTTT.

This clonotype has just a few counts. This chain uses TRBV6-1 with TRBJ1-5, with D tentatively TRBD1 (5 bases). Deletions cut 0 bases from V and 6 bases from J, with 15 bases between. Germline lookup yields CDR1 MNHNS and CDR2 SASEGT. CDR3 length: 16 residues. The CDR3 spells CASSEAARRGGQPQHF. Written as DNA, the CDR3 is TGTGCCAGCAGTGAAGCTGCGAGGAGGGGAGGTCAGCCCCAGCATTTT.

This clonotype was seen more than once but under ten times. This chain uses TRBV6-5 with TRBJ2-1, with D uncertain. V was pared by 3 bases and J by 6 bases, with 12 bases between. The V gene's germline CDR1 is MNHEY and CDR2 SVGAGI. This CDR3 has 14 amino acids. CDR3 bases: TGTGCCAGCAGTTATAACCCCGCGTTCAATGAGCAGTTCTTC. Translating it yields CASSYNPAFNEQFF.

This clonotype was picked up a small number of times. V usage is TRBV10-3 and J usage is TRBJ2-5, with D tentatively TRBD1 (5 bases). This CDR3 has 14 residues. CDR1 is ENHRY, CDR2 SYGVKD, per germline. V was trimmed by 2 bases and J by 2 bases, leaving 9 bases between them. The CDR3 nucleotides read TGTGCCATCAGTGAGGGACAAGCACAAGAGACCCAGTACTTC. It is translated as CAISEGQAQETQYF.

A few counts support this clonotype. The chain joins TRBV7-9 to TRBJ2-5; 9 bases are shared with TRBD2. CDR1 is SEHNR, CDR2 FQNEAQ, per germline (reference sequence). This CDR3 is 16 amino acids long. Losses at the gene ends were 0 bases for V and 1 base for J; bases not matched to a gene: 3. The CDR3 here is CASSLATSGPQETQYF. CDR3 nucleotides: TGTGCCAGCAGCTTAGCGACTAGCGGACCCCAAGAGACCCAGTACTTC.

The chain links TRBV19 to TRBJ1-5; no clear D gene. Trimming cost V 1 base and J 8 bases, with 12 bases left between them. CDR1 LNHDA and CDR2 SQIVND come from the germline V gene (reference sequence). CDR3 size: 14 residues. In DNA, the CDR3 is TGTGCCAGTAGTATAGGAGGCAGGTCAGAGCCCCAGCATTTT. Its protein product is CASSIGGRSEPQHF.

This chain joins TRBV29-1 and TRBJ1-2; D possibly corresponds to TRBD1 (5 bases). Germline CDR1 is SQVTM and CDR2 is ANQGSEA. This CDR3 comprises 12 residues. Trimming pared 5 bases from V and 4 bases from J, leaving 11 bases between. CDR3 coding DNA: TGCAGCGTTTCGGGGGGGGTCTATGGCTACACCTTC. This gives the protein CSVSGGVYGYTF.

The chain uses TRBV5-5 and TRBJ1-1; 7 positions match TRBD1. The V segment lost 3 bases and the J segment 9 bases; nucleotides outside the gene matches: 8. This CDR3 is 13 amino acids long. Germline V gene data show CDR1 as SGHKS and CDR2 as YYEKEE (reference sequence). CDR3 region: CASSSGQALQAFF. CDR3 DNA sequence: TGTGCCAGCAGCTCAGGACAGGCTCTTCAAGCTTTCTTT.

The chain recombines TRBV29-1 with TRBJ2-7, with D perhaps TRBD1 or TRBD2 (6 bases each). The CDR3 is made up of 11 amino acids. Trimming took off 4 bases at V and 7 bases at J, with 11 bases between the two ends. The germline CDR1 and CDR2 sequences are SQVTM and ANQGSEA. CDR3: CSVGGAREQYF. CDR3 coding DNA: TGCAGCGTTGGGGGGGCGAGGGAGCAGTACTTC.